Included here is one TCR beta chain sequence, with context. As yet, its antigen is unknown. The CDR3 covers 15 residues. Germline V gene sequence: CDR1 SGDLS, CDR2 YYNGEE. Losses at the gene ends were 4 bases for V and 0 bases for J; bases not matched to a gene: 7. The assay was immunoSEQ multiplex PCR, and TCRdb's table has in-frame clones only and misses some. Among 3,900 or so clones listed, roughly 72% were seen once. The data were taken from a study of somatic mutations in cytotoxic T cells in rheumatoid arthritis. Overall study: The authors flow-sorted some V beta antibody-stained T-cell populations at nearly 100% purity, including V beta1+ cells that they sequenced for TCRB. Study-level results: Over 20% of CD8+ cells belonged to the largest CD8+ clone in about an eighth of the roughly 65 patients. The clonality of CD8+ T cells was not significantly different between rheumatoid arthritis patients and age-matched healthy controls. For rheumatoid arthritis patients, the slight TRBV07 underrepresentation lacked multiple-comparison adjustment.

Specimen: CD8+ T cells sorted from blood. The sequence derives from an adult with rheumatoid arthritis. The chain links TRBV9 to TRBJ2-7, with TRBD2 matching over 7 bases. The CDR3 spells CASSPSAGDSYEQYF. Written as DNA, the CDR3 is TGTGCCAGCAGCCCCTCGGCGGGAGACTCCTACGAGCAGTACTTC.